The 7 T cell receptor beta chains listed next were all sequenced from one sample in a study of response to subunit inactivated influenza vaccine. One entry per CDR3 protein results from TCRdb running MiXCR on the RT-PCR reads. This sample carries 650,000 to 850,000 distinct CDR3 sequences, approximately 15% of them seen once, and the ten largest clones take approximately 7%. The sample was PBMCs from blood, taken 14 to 15 days before vaccination. The receptors were sampled from a man between 45 and 60 years old who received an inactivated influenza vaccine.

The chain couples TRBV7-3 to TRBJ2-7; D is unresolved. V lost 1 base, J lost 6 bases, and 10 bases lay in between. Looked up from germline, CDR1 is SGHTA and CDR2 is FQGTGA. The CDR3 loop spans 13 amino acids. CDR3 DNA: TGTGCCAGCAGCTTAAATTCGGTAGGCGAGCAGTACTTC. Translation: CASSLNSVGEQYF.

The genes are TRBV11-2 and TRBJ2-7; 12 nucleotides match TRBD1. The germline gives CDR1 SGHAT, CDR2 FQNNGV. V lost 5 bases, J lost 6 bases, and 8 bases stayed unmatched. The CDR3 runs 15 residues. As DNA, the CDR3 is TGTGCCAGCAGCCCAAGTGGGACAGGGGGCCTCGAGCAGTACTTC. Amino acids: CASSPSGTGGLEQYF.

The chain uses TRBV7-3 and TRBJ2-3, with D possibly being TRBD1 (5 bases). Trimming took 1 base from V and 2 from J, leaving 16 bases between them. Germline V CDR1 and CDR2: SGHTA, FQGTGA. The CDR3 totals 17 residues. CDR3 amino acids: CASSLKGAGFATDTQYF. CDR3 coding DNA: TGTGCCAGCAGCTTAAAAGGGGCAGGGTTTGCCACAGATACGCAGTATTTT.

The chain has TRBV10-3 and TRBJ2-7; no definite D call. Per the germline V gene, CDR1 is ENHRY and CDR2 is SYGVKD. V lost 2 bases, J lost 4 bases, and 9 bases lay in between. The length of the CDR3 is 13 residues. The CDR3, as DNA: TGTGCCATCAGTGAGGGGAAGGTTTACGAGCAGTACTTC. Encoded protein: CAISEGKVYEQYF.

This clonotype has a handful of counts. The chain links TRBV6-4 to TRBJ2-3; D is unresolved. V lost 5 bases and J 2 bases, leaving 14 bases between the germline ends. Germline V CDR1 and CDR2: MRHNA, SNTAGT. The CDR3 is made up of 15 amino acids. The CDR3 loop reads CASSPALVLTDTQYF. In DNA form, the CDR3 reads TGTGCCAGCAGTCCGGCGTTGGTCCTCACAGATACGCAGTATTTT.

The chain couples TRBV9 to TRBJ1-6; TRBD1 is a possible D gene (5 bases). Trimming left V 2 bases short and J 0 bases short, with 15 bases between. Germline CDR1 and CDR2: SGDLS and YYNGEE. This CDR3 has 18 amino acids. Here the CDR3 reads CASSVGDIRSSYNSPLHF. CDR3 nucleotides: TGTGCCAGCAGCGTGGGGGATATTAGGAGCTCCTATAATTCACCCCTCCACTTT.

J is TRBJ2-7 and V is TRBV6-1; D remains ambiguous. Germline assignment: CDR1 MNHNS and CDR2 SASEGT. The CDR3 spans 14 residues. V was trimmed by 0 bases and J by 5 bases, leaving 11 bases between them. CDR3 loop: CASSEARLGNEQYF. The CDR3 coding sequence is TGTGCCAGCAGTGAAGCGCGACTGGGTAACGAGCAGTACTTC.